This TCR beta chain was sequenced for a study of shared clonotypes between healthy human individuals. The donors were all Caucasian adults (living in Nashville, Tennessee). Using immunoSEQ multiplex PCR, the repertoire was profiled, and TCRdb retains in-frame clones only, with some absent. The table has approximately 1.5 million clones, about 98.5% seen once. The CDR3 consists of 13 residues. Germline CDR1 reads SNHLY; CDR2 reads FYNNEI. Trimming left V 7 bases short and J 1 base short, with 8 bases between. This sequence originates from a man aged 25-40 years in good health. The rearrangement joins TRBV2 to TRBJ1-5; D is ambiguous. Sequencing used naive CD4+ T cells sorted from blood. As for subset: CD45RA+ positively selected. The DNA of the CDR3 is TGTGCCAGCACCGCAGAGAGCAATCAGCCCCAGCATTTT. This gives the protein CASTAESNQPQHF.